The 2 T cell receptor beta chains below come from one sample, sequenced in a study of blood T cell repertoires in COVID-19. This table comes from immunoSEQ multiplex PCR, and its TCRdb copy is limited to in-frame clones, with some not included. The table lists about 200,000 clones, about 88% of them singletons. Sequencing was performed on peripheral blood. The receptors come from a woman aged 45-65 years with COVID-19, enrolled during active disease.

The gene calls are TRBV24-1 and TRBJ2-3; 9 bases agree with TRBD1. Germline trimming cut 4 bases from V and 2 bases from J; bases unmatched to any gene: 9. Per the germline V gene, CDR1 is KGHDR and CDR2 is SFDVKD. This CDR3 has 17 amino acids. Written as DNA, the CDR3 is TGTGCCACCAGTGACCTGACAGGGGGGATCTACACAGATACGCAGTATTTT. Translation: CATSDLTGGIYTDTQYF.

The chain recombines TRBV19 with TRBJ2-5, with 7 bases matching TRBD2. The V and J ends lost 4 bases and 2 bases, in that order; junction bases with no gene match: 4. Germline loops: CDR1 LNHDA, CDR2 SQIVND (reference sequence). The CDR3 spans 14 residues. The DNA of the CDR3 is TGTGCCAGTAGTACCTGGACTAGACAAGAGACCCAGTACTTC. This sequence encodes CASSTWTRQETQYF.